This T cell receptor (beta chain) was retrieved from a study of regulatory T cells in long-lasting Graves disease. At the level of the study: Antithyroid drug intake by newly diagnosed Graves' patients had lasted under 3 months.

Findings and limits, study-wide: Persistent disease showed a preference for TRBV28, TRBJ1-2 and TRBJ2-5.

Points on this clonotype: Antigen unknown.

This sample's time point: newly diagnosed GD, antithyroid drugs for less than 3 months. Generation of the TCR library employed RNA extracted from PBMCs. This CDR3 region has 20 residues. After removal of 5 bases from V and 1 base from J, the junction contained 22 bases not matched to a gene. Arm-PCR of CDR3 regions with iRepertoire HTBI primers generated TCR beta libraries. TCRdb reprocessed the multiplex PCR reads with MiXCR, giving one entry per CDR3 protein. The table lists approximately 300,000 distinct CDR3 sequences, more than 15% of them singletons. This TCR was recovered from a female donor with Graves disease. The chain links TRBV12-3 or TRBV12-4 to TRBJ2-7; TRBD2 aligns across 8 bases. Specimen: peripheral blood mononuclear cells (PBMCs), collected at new diagnosis, from a patient treated with antithyroid drugs. In DNA, the CDR3 is TGTGCCAGCAGTCCGCCAACCAGACTAGCGCAAAACCGGAGGTCCTACGAGCAGTACTTC. Its protein is CASSPPTRLAQNRRSYEQYF.